These 27 T cell receptor beta chains were sequenced from one sample in a study of shared clonotypes between healthy human individuals. Sequencing was performed with immunoSEQ multiplex PCR; in TCRdb, only in-frame clones are kept and a portion is missing. The table has under 1,900,000 clones, 98% seen once. Sequenced: naive CD4+ T cells sorted from blood. The subset is: CD45RA+ positively selected. These receptors came from a man aged 25 to 40 in good health.

Only one count was recorded for this clone. This chain links TRBV28 with TRBJ2-2; 8 nucleotides align to TRBD1. Trimming at V came to 5 bases and at J to 10 bases, leaving 9 bases not matched to a gene. The germline V gene encodes CDR1 MDHEN and CDR2 SYDVKM. The CDR3 consists of 14 residues. DNA of the CDR3: TGTGCCAGCAGTGTCGACAGGGGCTTCGAGGAGCTGTTTTTT. It specifies CASSVDRGFEELFF. Full variable domain (missing parts from reference TRBV28 and TRBJ2-2): DVKVTQSSRYLVKRTGEKVFLECVQDMDHENMFWYRQDPGLGLRLIYFSYDVKMKEKGDIPEGYSVSREKKERFSLILESASTNQTSMYLCASSVDRGFEELFFGEGSRLTVL.

This chain uses TRBV6-5 with TRBJ2-5; D gene unclear. The CDR3 sequence is 12 residues long. The V end lost 4 bases, the J end lost 3 bases, and 6 bases lay between the germline ends. Germline assignment: CDR1 MNHEY and CDR2 SVGAGI. CDR3 nucleotide sequence: TGTGCCAGCAGTTCAGTAAAAGAGACCCAGTACTTC. It yields the protein CASSSVKETQYF.

The chain has TRBV13 and TRBJ2-7; a weak D match, TRBD1 (6 bases). This CDR3 has 14 residues. The V and J ends lost 7 bases and 4 bases respectively, with 17 bases between them. Germline assignment: CDR1 PRHDT and CDR2 FYEKMQ (reference sequence). The CDR3: CASNTRGQKYEQYF. The CDR3 DNA follows: TGTGCCAGCAACACCAGAGGACAGAAGTACGAGCAGTACTTC.

V gene TRBV7-6 combines with J gene TRBJ2-7; D tentatively fits TRBD1 or TRBD2 (6 bases each). The V and J ends lost 1 base and 3 bases respectively, with 13 bases between them. This CDR3 has 15 amino acids. Germline V gene sequence: CDR1 SGHVS, CDR2 FNYEAQ. The CDR3 DNA reads as TGTGCCAGCAGCTTAGTTGCCGGGGGACACTACGAGCAGTACTTC. Translated: CASSLVAGGHYEQYF.

V and J are TRBV11-2 and TRBJ2-1; no reliable D call. This CDR3 is built from 13 residues. V lost 5 bases and J 5 bases, leaving 10 bases between the germline ends. CDR1 SGHAT and CDR2 FQNNGV come from the germline V gene. The CDR3 nucleotides read TGTGCCAGCAGCCCGATTCGGAACAATGAGCAGTTCTTC. Translation: CASSPIRNNEQFF. The variable domain in full, completed from reference TRBV11-2 and TRBJ2-1, reads EAGVAQSPRYKIIEKRQSVAFWCNPISGHATLYWYQQILGQGPKLLIQFQNNGVVDDSQLPKDRFSAERLKGVDSTLKIQPAKLEDSAVYLCASSPIRNNEQFFGPGTRLTVL.

The gene calls are TRBV5-5 and TRBJ2-4, with D tentatively TRBD1 (5 bases). Germline CDR1 and CDR2: SGHKS and YYEKEE (reference sequence). CDR3 length: 15 residues. V was pared by 0 bases and J by 9 bases, with 16 bases between. Here the CDR3 reads CASSLVPGPSGIQYF. The CDR3 DNA follows: TGTGCCAGCAGCTTGGTCCCAGGGCCCTCGGGCATTCAGTACTTC.

The CDR3 sequence: CASSLGAYQETQYF. The CDR3 DNA follows: TGTGCCAGCAGCTTAGGGGCTTACCAAGAGACCCAGTACTTC. V gene TRBV7-3 combines with J gene TRBJ2-5; a weak D match, TRBD1 (5 bases). Germline loops: CDR1 SGHTA, CDR2 FQGTGA. The CDR3 contains 14 residues. Trimming cost V 2 bases and J 0 bases, with 7 bases left between them. Full variable domain (rest looked up from reference TRBV7-3 and TRBJ2-5): GAGVSQTPSNKVTEKGKYVELRCDPISGHTALYWYRQSLGQGPEFLIYFQGTGAADDSGLPNDRFFAVRPEGSVSTLKIQRTERGDSAVYLCASSLGAYQETQYFGPGTRLLVL.

The V gene is TRBV28, the J gene TRBJ2-1, with 7 bases identical to TRBD2. V lost 4 bases to trimming and J lost 5 bases; unmatched junction nucleotides: 20. The CDR3 sequence is 19 residues long. The germline gives CDR1 MDHEN, CDR2 SYDVKM. This chain's CDR3 is CASSSLEGNGGSPHNEQFF. The CDR3 nucleotides read TGTGCCAGCAGTTCCCTAGAGGGGAACGGCGGGAGTCCCCACAATGAGCAGTTCTTC.

The chain has TRBV6-1 and TRBJ2-3; the D gene is possibly TRBD2 (6 bases). With 4 bases removed from V and 2 bases from J, the gap between germline ends came to 10 bases. Germline values: CDR1 MNHNS, CDR2 SASEGT. CDR3 length: 14 residues. The CDR3 region has the DNA TGTGCCAGCAGTGGAAGGGACTTCACAGATACGCAGTATTTT. This codes for CASSGRDFTDTQYF.

V usage is TRBV15 and J usage is TRBJ2-5; the D is unclear. The CDR3 has 14 amino acids. The germline V and J ends were trimmed by 0 bases and 5 bases, with 10 bases remaining between them. Germline values: CDR1 LNHNV, CDR2 YYDKDF (reference sequence). The CDR3 sequence: CATSREGGPETQYF. As DNA, the CDR3 is TGTGCCACCAGCAGAGAGGGCGGCCCGGAGACCCAGTACTTC.

The gene calls are TRBV7-2 and TRBJ2-7, with 8 bases aligning to TRBD1. The CDR3 consists of 14 residues. CDR1 and CDR2 (germline): SGHTA, FQGNSA. V was clipped by 7 bases and J by 2 bases; unmatched bases: 7. The CDR3 region has the DNA TGTGCCAGCAACCTGGACAGGGCAGCCTACGAGCAGTACTTC. Translation gives CASNLDRAAYEQYF.

The chain has TRBV5-1 and TRBJ2-7; D is unresolved. The CDR3 loop spans 15 amino acids. V was trimmed by 1 base and J by 3 bases, leaving 14 bases between them. Germline values: CDR1 SGHRS, CDR2 YFSETQ. The CDR3 DNA is TGCGCCAGCAGCTTGTACCAGAAGGCACACTACGAGCAGTACTTC. Its protein is CASSLYQKAHYEQYF.

This chain joins TRBV6-5 and TRBJ1-1; a possible D gene is TRBD1 (6 bases). In germline, CDR1 is MNHEY, CDR2 SVGAGI. Trimming removed 0 bases from V and 6 bases from J, with 11 bases in between. CDR3 length: 14 residues. CDR3 sequence (DNA): TGTGCCAGCAGTTACTCGATAACAGGGTCTGAAGCTTTCTTT. This sequence encodes CASSYSITGSEAFF.

The chain links TRBV20-1 to TRBJ2-7; no firm D call. Germline lookup yields CDR1 DFQATT and CDR2 SNEGSKA (reference sequence). The germline V and J ends were trimmed by 5 bases and 6 bases, with 11 bases remaining between them. This CDR3 is built from 11 residues. CDR3 residues: CSAHLVREQYF. The CDR3 region has the DNA TGCAGTGCTCATCTGGTACGCGAGCAGTACTTC.

The chain couples TRBV5-1 to TRBJ2-3; D possibly corresponds to TRBD1 (5 bases). The CDR3 length is 16 residues. Trimming shortened V by 0 bases and J by 3 bases, and 14 bases separated the two germline ends. Germline values: CDR1 SGHRS, CDR2 YFSETQ. CDR3 loop: CASSLVGAGQTDTQYF. CDR3 in DNA: TGCGCCAGCAGCTTGGTAGGGGCAGGTCAGACAGATACGCAGTATTTT.

This chain joins TRBV5-1 and TRBJ1-3; D is undetermined. The ends were cut back, 0 bases at V and 4 bases at J, with 5 bases in the middle. CDR1 and CDR2 from the germline V gene are SGHRS and YFSETQ. The CDR3 runs to 13 residues. The CDR3 DNA reads as TGCGCCAGCAGCTTGGACTGGGGAAACACCATATATTTT. Translating gives CASSLDWGNTIYF.

The V call is TRBV10-3, the J call TRBJ2-7; 10 bases fit TRBD2. Germline V gives CDR1 ENHRY, CDR2 SYGVKD. With V trimmed by 8 bases and J by 0 bases, 7 bases remained unmatched. CDR3 length equals 15 residues. The CDR3: CAIGLADDFSYEQYF. The DNA for the CDR3 is TGTGCCATCGGACTAGCGGACGACTTCTCCTACGAGCAGTACTTC.

The chain combines TRBV29-1 with TRBJ2-1; 10 nucleotides align to TRBD2. In germline, CDR1 is SQVTM, CDR2 ANQGSEA. Trimming at V came to 8 bases and at J to 6 bases, leaving 10 bases not matched to a gene. The CDR3 sequence is 14 residues long. The CDR3 sequence is CSPQRLAGFNEQFF. CDR3 coding DNA: TGCAGCCCACAAAGACTAGCGGGCTTCAATGAGCAGTTCTTC.

Concerning this clone: An end of the junction does not agree with germline; a read error may underlie this. The gene calls are TRBV15 and TRBJ1-4; D is ambiguous. CDR1 and CDR2 (germline): LNHNV, YYDKDF (reference sequence). The CDR3 totals 14 residues. The CDR3 coding sequence is TGTGCCACCAGCAGAGATTCCACTACTGAAAAACTGTTTTTT. Translating it yields CATSRDSTTEKLFF.

V and J are TRBV9 and TRBJ2-1; 10 positions match TRBD1. The ends lost 0 bases at V and 8 bases at J; junction bases unmatched: 11. The CDR3 sequence is 17 residues long. CDR1 and CDR2 (germline): SGDLS, YYNGEE. CDR3 region: CASSVDPTGGIVDEQFF. CDR3 bases: TGTGCCAGCAGCGTAGACCCGACAGGGGGCATCGTCGATGAGCAGTTCTTC.

The chain uses TRBV11-2 and TRBJ2-1; TRBD2 is a possible D gene (6 bases). V was shortened by 4 bases and J by 6 bases, with 19 bases between the two germline ends. The germline V gene encodes CDR1 SGHAT and CDR2 FQNNGV. The CDR3 is 16 residues long. DNA for the CDR3: TGTGCCAGCAGCTCCCGAGGCAGTAGCGGTCTCAATGAGCAGTTCTTC. It codes for CASSSRGSSGLNEQFF.

A single count supports this clone. The chain employs TRBV28 and TRBJ2-7; D remains ambiguous. CDR1 MDHEN and CDR2 SYDVKM come from the germline V gene. The CDR3 runs to 16 residues. Trimming took off 5 bases at V and 1 base at J, with 18 bases between the two ends. The CDR3 DNA is TGTGCCAGCAGTCCCCAGATCGGGCTTGGGTCCTACGAGCAGTACTTC. This gives the protein CASSPQIGLGSYEQYF.

The sample holds one count of this clone. The V and J genes are TRBV5-1 and TRBJ2-1; 7 bases agree with TRBD2. From germline, CDR1 is SGHRS and CDR2 YFSETQ. CDR3 size: 15 residues. Trimming cost V 4 bases and J 9 bases; bases outside gene matches: 13. CDR3 sequence: CASSMGPGGDGEQFF. The CDR3 DNA sequence: TGCGCCAGCAGCATGGGACCGGGGGGTGACGGTGAGCAGTTCTTC.

As regards this clone: Other DNA sequences in this specimen translate into the identical CDR3. The chain uses TRBV27 and TRBJ2-7; D is perhaps TRBD2 (6 bases). The V gene's germline CDR1 is MNHEY and CDR2 SMNVEV (reference sequence). V dropped 2 bases and J dropped 2 bases, with 10 bases sitting between them. The length of the CDR3 is 14 residues. The CDR3 region is CASSLGGRPYEQYF. In DNA form, the CDR3 reads TGTGCCAGCAGTTTAGGAGGGCGCCCCTACGAGCAGTACTTC.

Note on this clone: The junction and the germline gene differ at one end; a read error may be behind it. J is TRBJ2-1 and V is TRBV5-1; the match to TRBD1 covers 11 bases. CDR1 and CDR2 (germline): SGHRS, YFSETQ. This CDR3 region has 21 residues. CDR3 protein: CASSLEGRVRTGQGAYTEQFF. The CDR3 DNA reads as TGCGCCAGCAGCTTGGAGGGAAGGGTCCGCACAGGACAGGGGGCCTACACTGAGCAGTTCTTC.

The chain couples TRBV28 to TRBJ2-1, with a tentative D call TRBD2 (6 bases). Trimming stripped 4 bases from V and 13 bases from J, with 17 bases between. The CDR3 is 13 residues long. Germline CDR1 reads MDHEN; CDR2 reads SYDVKM. CDR3 residues: CASSSPSGTYQFF. In nucleotides, the CDR3 is TGTGCCAGCAGTTCACCCTCCGGGACTTATCAGTTCTTC.

This clone was observed once. V is TRBV9 and J is TRBJ2-1; 11 bases align to TRBD1. This CDR3 spans 16 amino acids. V shed 3 bases, J shed 8 bases, and the junction held 10 bases outside the gene matches. Germline CDR1 reads SGDLS; CDR2 reads YYNGEE. The CDR3 DNA follows: TGTGCCAGCAGCGCCCTTGCGGGACAGGGGGTCGATGAGCAGTTCTTC. This codes for CASSALAGQGVDEQFF. Full variable domain (rest looked up from reference TRBV9 and TRBJ2-1): DSGVTQTPKHLITATGQRVTLRCSPRSGDLSVYWYQQSLDQGLQFLIQYYNGEERAKGNILERFSAQQFPDLHSELNLSSLELGDSALYFCASSALAGQGVDEQFFGPGTRLTVL.